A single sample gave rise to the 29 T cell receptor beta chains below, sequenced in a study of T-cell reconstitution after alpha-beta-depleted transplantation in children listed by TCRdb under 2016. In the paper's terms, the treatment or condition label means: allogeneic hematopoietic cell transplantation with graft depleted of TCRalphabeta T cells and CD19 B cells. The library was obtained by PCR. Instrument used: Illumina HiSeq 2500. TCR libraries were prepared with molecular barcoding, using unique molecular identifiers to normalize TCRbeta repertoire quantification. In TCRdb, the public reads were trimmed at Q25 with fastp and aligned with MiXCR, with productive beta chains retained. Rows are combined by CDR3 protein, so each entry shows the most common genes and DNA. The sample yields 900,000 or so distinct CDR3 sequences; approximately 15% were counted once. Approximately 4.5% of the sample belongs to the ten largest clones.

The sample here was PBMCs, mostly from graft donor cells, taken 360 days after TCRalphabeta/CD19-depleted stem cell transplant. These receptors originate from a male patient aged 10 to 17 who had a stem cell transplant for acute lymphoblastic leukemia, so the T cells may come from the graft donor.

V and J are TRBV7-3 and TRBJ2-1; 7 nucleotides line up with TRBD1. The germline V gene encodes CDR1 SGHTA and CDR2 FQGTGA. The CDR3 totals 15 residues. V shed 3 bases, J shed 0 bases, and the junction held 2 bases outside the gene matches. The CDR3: CASSFGDSSYNEQFF. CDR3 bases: TGTGCCAGCAGCTTCGGGGACAGCTCCTACAATGAGCAGTTCTTC. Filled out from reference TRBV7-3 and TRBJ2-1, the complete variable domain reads GAGVSQTPSNKVTEKGKYVELRCDPISGHTALYWYRQSLGQGPEFLIYFQGTGAADDSGLPNDRFFAVRPEGSVSTLKIQRTERGDSAVYLCASSFGDSSYNEQFFGPGTRLTVL.

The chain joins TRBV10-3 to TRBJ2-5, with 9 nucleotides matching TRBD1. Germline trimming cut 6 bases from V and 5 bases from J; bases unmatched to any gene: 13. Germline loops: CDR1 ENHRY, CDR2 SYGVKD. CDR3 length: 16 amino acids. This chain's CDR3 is CAIRNSTGGKLETQYF. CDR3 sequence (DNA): TGTGCCATCAGGAACTCGACAGGGGGGAAGTTGGAGACCCAGTACTTC.

CDR3 loop: CSAQKWRERSYEQYF. Here the CDR3 DNA reads TGCAGTGCTCAGAAGTGGCGGGAGAGATCCTACGAGCAGTACTTC. The chain recombines TRBV20-1 with TRBJ2-7; 7 bases line up with TRBD2. V dropped 5 bases and J dropped 1; count of bases not matched to a gene: 11. This CDR3 has 15 residues. Germline V gene data show CDR1 as DFQATT and CDR2 as SNEGSKA (reference sequence).

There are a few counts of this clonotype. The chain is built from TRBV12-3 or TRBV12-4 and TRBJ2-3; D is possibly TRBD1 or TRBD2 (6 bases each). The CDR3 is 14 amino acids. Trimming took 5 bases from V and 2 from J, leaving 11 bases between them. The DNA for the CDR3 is TGTGCCAGCAGTAAGGGGGGACCCACAGATACGCAGTATTTT. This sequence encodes CASSKGGPTDTQYF.

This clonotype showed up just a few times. CDR3 residues: CASSLWTGGLMNTGELFF. In nucleotides, the CDR3 is TGTGCCAGCAGTTTATGGACAGGGGGCCTTATGAACACCGGGGAGCTGTTTTTT. The gene calls are TRBV27 and TRBJ2-2, with 11 bases identical to TRBD1. This CDR3 is built from 18 residues. V shed 1 base, J shed 1 base, and the junction held 5 bases outside the gene matches. Germline CDR1 reads MNHEY; CDR2 reads SMNVEV (reference sequence).

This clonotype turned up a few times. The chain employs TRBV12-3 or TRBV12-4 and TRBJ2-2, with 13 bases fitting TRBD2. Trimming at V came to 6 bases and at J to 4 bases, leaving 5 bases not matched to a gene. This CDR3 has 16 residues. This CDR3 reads CASSWTSGRLTGELFF. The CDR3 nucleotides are TGTGCCAGCAGCTGGACTAGCGGGAGACTCACCGGGGAGCTGTTTTTT.

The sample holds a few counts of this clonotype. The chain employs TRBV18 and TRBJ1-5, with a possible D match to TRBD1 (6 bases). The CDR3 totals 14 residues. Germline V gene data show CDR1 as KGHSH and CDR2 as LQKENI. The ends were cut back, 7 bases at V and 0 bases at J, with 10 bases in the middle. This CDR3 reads CASCYRDSNQPQHF. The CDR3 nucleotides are TGTGCCAGCTGCTACAGGGATAGCAATCAGCCCCAGCATTTT. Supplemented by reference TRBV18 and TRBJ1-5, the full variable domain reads NAGVMQNPRHLVRRRGQEARLRCSPMKGHSHVYWYRQLPEEGLKFMVYLQKENIIDESGMPKERFSAEFPKEGPSILRIQQVVRGDSAAYFCASCYRDSNQPQHFGDGTRLSIL.

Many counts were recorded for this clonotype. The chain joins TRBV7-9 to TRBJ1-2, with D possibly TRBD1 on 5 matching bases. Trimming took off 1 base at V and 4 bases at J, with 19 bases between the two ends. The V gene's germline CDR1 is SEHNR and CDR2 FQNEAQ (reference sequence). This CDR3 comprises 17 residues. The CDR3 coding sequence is TGTGCCAGCAGCTTAGTATCCGCAGGGAAGTCCCGCTATGGCTACACCTTC. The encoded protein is CASSLVSAGKSRYGYTF.

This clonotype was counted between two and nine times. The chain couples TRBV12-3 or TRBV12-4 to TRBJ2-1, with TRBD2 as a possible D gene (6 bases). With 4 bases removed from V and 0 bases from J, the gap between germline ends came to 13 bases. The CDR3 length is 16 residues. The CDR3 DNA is TGTGCCAGCAGTTGGACCCGGGGGAGCTCCTACAATGAGCAGTTCTTC. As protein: CASSWTRGSSYNEQFF.

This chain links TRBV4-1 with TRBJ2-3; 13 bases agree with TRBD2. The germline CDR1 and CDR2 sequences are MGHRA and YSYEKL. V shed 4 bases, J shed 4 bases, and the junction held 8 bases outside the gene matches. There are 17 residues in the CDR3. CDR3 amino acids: CASSRLGTSGIADTQYF. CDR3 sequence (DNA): TGCGCCAGCAGCCGACTGGGGACTAGCGGGATCGCAGATACGCAGTATTTT.

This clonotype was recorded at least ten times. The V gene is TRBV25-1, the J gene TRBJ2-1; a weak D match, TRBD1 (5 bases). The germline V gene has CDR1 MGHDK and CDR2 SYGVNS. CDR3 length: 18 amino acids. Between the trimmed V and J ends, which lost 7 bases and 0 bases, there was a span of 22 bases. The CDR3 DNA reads TGTGCCAGCACCCCCGGCATTTGGGGCGGAAGCTCCTACAATGAGCAGTTCTTC. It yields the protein CASTPGIWGGSSYNEQFF.

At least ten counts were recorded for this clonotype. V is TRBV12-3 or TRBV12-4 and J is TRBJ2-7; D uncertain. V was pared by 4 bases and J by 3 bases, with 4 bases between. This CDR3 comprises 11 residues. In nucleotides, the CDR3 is TGTGCCAGCAGTTACAACTACGAGCAGTACTTC. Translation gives CASSYNYEQYF.

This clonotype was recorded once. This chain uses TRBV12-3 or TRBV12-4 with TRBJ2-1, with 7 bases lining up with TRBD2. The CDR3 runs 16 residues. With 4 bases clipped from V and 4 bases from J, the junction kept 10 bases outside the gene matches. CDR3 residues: CASSSLQRGRYNEQFF. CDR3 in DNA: TGTGCCAGCAGTTCTCTCCAGCGGGGCAGATACAATGAGCAGTTCTTC.

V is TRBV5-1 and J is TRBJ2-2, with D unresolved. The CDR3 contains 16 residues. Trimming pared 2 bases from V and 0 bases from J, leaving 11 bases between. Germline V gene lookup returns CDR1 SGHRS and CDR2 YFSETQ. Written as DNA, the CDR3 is TGCGCCAGCAGCTTCTCAGCGAGTCCGAACACCGGGGAGCTGTTTTTT. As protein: CASSFSASPNTGELFF.

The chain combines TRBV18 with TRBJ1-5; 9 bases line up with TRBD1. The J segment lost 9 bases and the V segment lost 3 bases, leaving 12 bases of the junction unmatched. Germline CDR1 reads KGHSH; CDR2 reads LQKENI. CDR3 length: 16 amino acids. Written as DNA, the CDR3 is TGTGCCAGCTCACCTAGACCGGGACAGGGACCCTTGCCCCAGCATTTT. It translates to CASSPRPGQGPLPQHF.

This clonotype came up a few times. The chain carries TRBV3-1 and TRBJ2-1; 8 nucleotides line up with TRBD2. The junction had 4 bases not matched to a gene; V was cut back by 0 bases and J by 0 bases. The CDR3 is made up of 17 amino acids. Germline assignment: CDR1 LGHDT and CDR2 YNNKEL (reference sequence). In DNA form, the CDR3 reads TGTGCCAGCAGCCAAGATAGGCGGGAGGTCTCCTACAATGAGCAGTTCTTC. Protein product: CASSQDRREVSYNEQFF.

The CDR3 region is CASSLGQGVMNTEAFF. As DNA, the CDR3 is TGTGCCAGCAGTTTAGGGCAGGGGGTAATGAACACTGAAGCTTTCTTT. The rearrangement links TRBV12-3 or TRBV12-4 to TRBJ1-1, with 7 bases aligning to TRBD1. V shed 1 base and J 0 bases; nucleotides not matched to a gene: 5. The CDR3 has 16 amino acids.

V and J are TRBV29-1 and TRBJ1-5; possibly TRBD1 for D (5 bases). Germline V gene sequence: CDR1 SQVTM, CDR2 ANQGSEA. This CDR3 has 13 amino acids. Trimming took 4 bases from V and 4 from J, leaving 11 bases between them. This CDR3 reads CSVGRGGNQPQHF. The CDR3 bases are TGCAGCGTTGGCCGGGGGGGGAATCAGCCCCAGCATTTT. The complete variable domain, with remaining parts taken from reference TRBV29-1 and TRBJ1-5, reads SAVISQKPSRDICQRGTSLTIQCQVDSQVTMMFWYRQQPGQSLTLIATANQGSEATYESGFVIDKFPISRPNLTFSTLTVSNMSPEDSSIYLCSVGRGGNQPQHFGDGTRLSIL.

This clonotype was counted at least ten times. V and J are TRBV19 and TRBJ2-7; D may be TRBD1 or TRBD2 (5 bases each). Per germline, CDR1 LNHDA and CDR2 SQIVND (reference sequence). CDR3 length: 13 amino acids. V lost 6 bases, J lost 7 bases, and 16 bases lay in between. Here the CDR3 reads CASSGDPGQEQYF. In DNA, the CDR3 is TGTGCCAGTAGCGGTGACCCGGGGCAAGAGCAGTACTTC.

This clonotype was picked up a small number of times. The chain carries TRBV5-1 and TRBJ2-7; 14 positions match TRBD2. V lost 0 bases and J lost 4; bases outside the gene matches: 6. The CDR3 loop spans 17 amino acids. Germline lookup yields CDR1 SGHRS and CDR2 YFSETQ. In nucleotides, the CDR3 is TGCGCCAGCAGCTTGGCGGGGACTAGCGGGAGCGTTTACGAGCAGTACTTC. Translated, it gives CASSLAGTSGSVYEQYF.

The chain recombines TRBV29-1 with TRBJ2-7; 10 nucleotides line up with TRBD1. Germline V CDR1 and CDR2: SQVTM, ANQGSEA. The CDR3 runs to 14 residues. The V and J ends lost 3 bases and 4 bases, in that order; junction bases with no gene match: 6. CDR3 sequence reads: CSVEIGTGVYEQYF. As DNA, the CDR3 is TGCAGCGTTGAGATCGGGACAGGGGTTTACGAGCAGTACTTC.

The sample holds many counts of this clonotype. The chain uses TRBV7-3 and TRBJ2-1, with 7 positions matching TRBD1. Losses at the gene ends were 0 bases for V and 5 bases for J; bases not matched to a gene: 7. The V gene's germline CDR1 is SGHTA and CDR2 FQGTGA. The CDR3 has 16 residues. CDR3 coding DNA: TGTGCCAGCAGCTTAACCCCAAGGGGGCTGGACAATGAGCAGTTCTTC. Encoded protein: CASSLTPRGLDNEQFF. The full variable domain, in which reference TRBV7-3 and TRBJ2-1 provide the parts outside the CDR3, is GAGVSQTPSNKVTEKGKYVELRCDPISGHTALYWYRQSLGQGPEFLIYFQGTGAADDSGLPNDRFFAVRPEGSVSTLKIQRTERGDSAVYLCASSLTPRGLDNEQFFGPGTRLTVL.

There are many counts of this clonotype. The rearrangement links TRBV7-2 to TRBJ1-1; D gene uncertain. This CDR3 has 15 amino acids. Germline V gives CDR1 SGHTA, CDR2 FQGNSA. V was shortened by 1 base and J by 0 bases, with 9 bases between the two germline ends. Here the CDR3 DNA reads TGTGCCAGCAGCTTAGGGGCAGTAGTGAACACTGAAGCTTTCTTT. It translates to CASSLGAVVNTEAFF.

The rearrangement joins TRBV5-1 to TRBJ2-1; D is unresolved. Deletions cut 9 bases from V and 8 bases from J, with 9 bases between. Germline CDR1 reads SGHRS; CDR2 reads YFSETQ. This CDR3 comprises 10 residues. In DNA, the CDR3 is TGCGCCACCCCTGGGTATGAGCAGTTCTTC. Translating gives CATPGYEQFF.

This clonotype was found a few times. The CDR3 DNA sequence: TGTGCCAGCAGCCTCAGACAGGGCGAGCGGGAAAACATTCAGTACTTC. It encodes CASSLRQGERENIQYF. The chain links TRBV5-4 to TRBJ2-4; D possibly corresponds to TRBD1 (7 bases). The CDR3 consists of 16 residues. With 4 bases removed from V and 5 bases from J, the gap between germline ends came to 19 bases. Germline values: CDR1 SGHNT, CDR2 YYREEE (reference sequence).

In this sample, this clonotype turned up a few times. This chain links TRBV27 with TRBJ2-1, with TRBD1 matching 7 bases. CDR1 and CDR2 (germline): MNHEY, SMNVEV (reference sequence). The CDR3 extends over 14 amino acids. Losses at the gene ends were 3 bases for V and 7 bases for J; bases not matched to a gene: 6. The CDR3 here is CASSFTGDSNEQFF. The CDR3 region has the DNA TGTGCCAGCAGTTTTACAGGGGATTCAAATGAGCAGTTCTTC.

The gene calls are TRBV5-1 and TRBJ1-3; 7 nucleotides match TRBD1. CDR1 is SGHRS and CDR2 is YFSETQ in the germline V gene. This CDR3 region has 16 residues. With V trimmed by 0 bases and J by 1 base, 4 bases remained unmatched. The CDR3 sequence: CASSLGQGGSGNTIYF. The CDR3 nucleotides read TGCGCCAGCAGCTTGGGACAGGGCGGTTCTGGAAACACCATATATTTT.

In DNA, the CDR3 is TGTGCCAGCAGCTTCCCTACAGTGATCTCTGGAAACACCATATATTTT. It translates to CASSFPTVISGNTIYF. V gene TRBV28 combines with J gene TRBJ1-3; D uncertain. Germline-derived CDR1 and CDR2 are MDHEN and SYDVKM. The CDR3 is 16 amino acids. V gave up 6 bases and J gave up 0 bases, with 15 bases separating them.

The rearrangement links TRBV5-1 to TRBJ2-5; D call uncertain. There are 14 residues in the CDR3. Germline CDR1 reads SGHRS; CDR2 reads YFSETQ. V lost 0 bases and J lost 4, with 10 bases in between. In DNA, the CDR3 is TGCGCCAGCAGCTTGGTGCCCTCGGGAGAGACCCAGTACTTC. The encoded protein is CASSLVPSGETQYF.